Detailed here is one T cell receptor beta chain. Its specificity is not known. The study made its TRB cDNA libraries by 5' RACE, adding UMI labels. TCRdb reprocessed the 5' RACE reads and reports one entry per CDR3 protein, with no DNA. The sample spans around 140,000 distinct CDR3 sequences; the ten largest clones claim 0.41%. These data come from a study of CXCR3-negative and CXCR3-positive naive CD8 T cells. CDR1 and CDR2 from the germline V gene are SQVTM and ANQGSEA. The CDR3 is made up of 12 amino acids. Study-wide results and limits: TRB CDR3s were more hydrophobic in CXCR3-positive than in CXCR3-negative naive cells. TRB CDR3 properties indicated TCR strength, while surface CD5 was similar across naive subsets.

The sample comprised naive CXCR3+ CD8+ T cells from blood. Subset indicated: CD45RO-CCR7+CD27+CD95- naive CD8+ T cells expressing CXCR3 (TNR3+). This receptor was obtained from a human donor in good health. Some clones in this sample may be carry-over from other donors' samples. J is TRBJ2-7 and V is TRBV29-1. The CDR3 protein is CSVEDISYEQYF.